This TCR beta chain appears in the sequencing data of a study of early T cells in non-severe SARS-CoV-2 infection. Using its own MiXCR run on the 5' RACE reads, TCRdb lists one record per CDR3 protein. This sample yields some 45,000 distinct CDR3 sequences, of which roughly 7% are seen a single time; approximately 8.3% belongs to the top ten. This clonotype occurred many times. CDR1 and CDR2 from the germline V gene are LGHNA and YSLEER. The germline V and J ends were trimmed by 3 bases and 1 base, with 9 bases remaining between them. The CDR3 contains 14 residues. This chain connects TRBV4-3 to TRBJ1-1; D might be TRBD1 (5 bases). This sequence originates from an adult who was a healthcare worker with PCR-confirmed SARS-CoV-2 infection or an uninfected control (not recorded which). What was sequenced was whole blood. Here the CDR3 reads CASSQGGSNTEAFF. The DNA of the CDR3 is TGCGCCAGCAGCCAGGGGGGTTCGAACACTGAAGCTTTCTTT.